A single sample gave rise to the 7 T cell receptor beta chains below, sequenced in a study of CD8 T cells in Susac syndrome. An input of roughly 0.5 to 1 ug of RNA was subjected to reverse transcription using random hexamers. TCRdb re-called the immunoSEQ multiplex PCR reads through MiXCR, storing one row per CDR3 protein. The sample holds 170,000 or so distinct CDR3 sequences, about 95% seen once. The source material was CD8+ T cells from PBMCs. Every receptor here comes from a human donor with multiple sclerosis.

This chain joins TRBV5-1 and TRBJ2-1, with no clear D. CDR3 size: 14 residues. Germline-derived CDR1 and CDR2 are SGHRS and YFSETQ. Trimming took 0 bases from V and 2 from J, leaving 6 bases between them. In nucleotides, the CDR3 is TGCGCCAGCAGCTTGGACGGACCCTACAATGAGCAGTTCTTC. Translated, it gives CASSLDGPYNEQFF. Supplemented by reference TRBV5-1 and TRBJ2-1, the full variable domain reads KAGVTQTPRYLIKTRGQQVTLSCSPISGHRSVSWYQQTPGQGLQFLFEYFSETQRNKGNFPGRFSGRQFSNSRSEMNVSTLELGDSALYLCASSLDGPYNEQFFGPGTRLTVL.

The chain carries TRBV20-1 and TRBJ2-7, with 10 bases fitting TRBD1. The CDR3 has 13 residues. From germline, CDR1 is DFQATT and CDR2 SNEGSKA (reference sequence). V gave up 6 bases and J gave up 6 bases; unmatched junction bases: 8. The CDR3 DNA reads TGCAGTGCCCCGGGACAGGGGACGAGCGAGCAGTACTTC. Protein product: CSAPGQGTSEQYF.

J is TRBJ2-7 and V is TRBV5-6, with D possibly matching TRBD1 (6 bases). The CDR3 sequence is 14 residues long. V lost 4 bases to trimming and J lost 2 bases, with 13 bases between them. The V gene's germline CDR1 is SGHDT and CDR2 YYEEEE. This CDR3 reads CASSRDTGPYEQYF. The CDR3 nucleotides are TGTGCCAGCAGCCGGGACACGGGACCCTACGAGCAGTACTTC.

The chain combines TRBV6-1 with TRBJ2-2, with TRBD2 matching 7 bases. Trimming took 5 bases from V and 6 from J; bases not matched to a gene: 12. From germline, CDR1 is MNHNS and CDR2 SASEGT. The CDR3 sequence is 16 residues long. The CDR3: CASSTSGTTGPGELFF. Here the CDR3 DNA reads TGTGCCAGCAGTACCTCCGGGACTACCGGTCCCGGGGAGCTGTTTTTT.

CDR3 DNA sequence: TGTGCCAGCAGCTTAGGGCAGGTTTACGAGCAGTACTTC. This encodes CASSLGQVYEQYF. This chain joins TRBV7-8 and TRBJ2-7; unclear D gene. V gave up 1 base and J gave up 4 bases, with 8 bases separating them. The CDR3 totals 13 residues. CDR1 SGHVS and CDR2 FQNEAQ come from the germline V gene.

V gene TRBV7-9 combines with J gene TRBJ2-1; D is uncertain. The CDR3 length is 11 residues. Germline V gives CDR1 SEHNR, CDR2 FQNEAQ (reference sequence). Trimming removed 5 bases at V and 8 bases at J, with 7 bases between. CDR3 protein: CASSDSYEQFF. For the CDR3, the DNA is TGTGCCAGCAGCGATTCATATGAGCAGTTCTTC.

This chain links TRBV9 with TRBJ2-1; TRBD1 or TRBD2 may be the D gene (5 bases each). This CDR3 region has 13 residues. CDR1 is SGDLS and CDR2 is YYNGEE in the germline V gene. The V and J ends lost 3 bases and 8 bases respectively, with 12 bases between them. In nucleotides, the CDR3 is TGTGCCAGCAGCGAGGGGACCGGACATGAGCAGTTCTTC. Protein product: CASSEGTGHEQFF.